What follows is one T cell receptor (beta chain) and its context. Its antigen is as yet unknown. The entry originates in a study of shared clonotypes between healthy human individuals. Findings and caveats of the study: All-four-donor shared clonotypes had higher generation probabilities than non-shared clonotypes did.

The assay was immunoSEQ multiplex PCR, and TCRdb's table has in-frame clones only and misses some. This sample has around 980,000 clones, with approximately 78% found just once. The CDR3 has 16 residues. Trimming removed 4 bases from V and 10 bases from J; junction bases left unmatched: 11. Germline CDR1 reads SGHNT; CDR2 reads YENEEA. The sample comprised memory CD4+ T cells from PBMCs. Described subset: CD45RA-negative fraction. This chain uses TRBV11-3 with TRBJ2-1; 12 bases map to TRBD2. This TCR came from a man aged 18-30 years in good health. Some clones in this sample may be carry-over from other donors' samples. The CDR3 bases are TGTGCCAGCAGCTACCGGACTAGCGGGGTCCCGAGGGAGCAGTTCTTC. Its translation: CASSYRTSGVPREQFF.